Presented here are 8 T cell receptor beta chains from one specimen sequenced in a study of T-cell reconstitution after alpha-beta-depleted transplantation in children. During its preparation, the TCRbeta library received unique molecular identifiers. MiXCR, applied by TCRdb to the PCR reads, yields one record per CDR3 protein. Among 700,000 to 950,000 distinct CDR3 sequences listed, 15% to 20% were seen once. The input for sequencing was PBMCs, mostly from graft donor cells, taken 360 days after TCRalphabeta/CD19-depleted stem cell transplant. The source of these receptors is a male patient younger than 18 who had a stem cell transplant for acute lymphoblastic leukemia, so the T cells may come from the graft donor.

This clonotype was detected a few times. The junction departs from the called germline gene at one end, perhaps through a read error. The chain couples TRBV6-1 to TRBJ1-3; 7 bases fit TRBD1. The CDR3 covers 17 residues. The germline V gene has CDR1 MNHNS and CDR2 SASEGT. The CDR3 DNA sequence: TGTGCCAGCGGTGACCACCGACAGGGCATCTCTGGAAACACCATATATTTT. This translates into CASGDHRQGISGNTIYF.

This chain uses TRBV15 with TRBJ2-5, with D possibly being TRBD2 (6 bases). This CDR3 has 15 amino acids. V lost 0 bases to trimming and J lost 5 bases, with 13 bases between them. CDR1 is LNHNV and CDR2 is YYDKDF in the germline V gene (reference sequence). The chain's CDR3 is CATSRDGGFGETQYF. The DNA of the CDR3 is TGTGCCACCAGCAGAGATGGAGGGTTTGGGGAGACCCAGTACTTC.

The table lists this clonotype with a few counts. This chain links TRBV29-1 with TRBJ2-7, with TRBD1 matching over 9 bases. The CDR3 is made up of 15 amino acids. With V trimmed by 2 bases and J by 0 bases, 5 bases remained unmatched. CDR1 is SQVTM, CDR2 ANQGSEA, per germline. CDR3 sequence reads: CSVERPDRGSYEQYF. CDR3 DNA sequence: TGCAGCGTTGAACGTCCGGACAGGGGCTCCTACGAGCAGTACTTC.

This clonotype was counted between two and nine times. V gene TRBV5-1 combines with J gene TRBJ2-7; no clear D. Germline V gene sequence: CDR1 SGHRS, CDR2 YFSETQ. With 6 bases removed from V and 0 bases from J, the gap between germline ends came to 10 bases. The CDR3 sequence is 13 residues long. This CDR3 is CASMIGNSYEQYF. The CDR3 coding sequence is TGCGCCAGCATGATTGGGAACTCCTACGAGCAGTACTTC.

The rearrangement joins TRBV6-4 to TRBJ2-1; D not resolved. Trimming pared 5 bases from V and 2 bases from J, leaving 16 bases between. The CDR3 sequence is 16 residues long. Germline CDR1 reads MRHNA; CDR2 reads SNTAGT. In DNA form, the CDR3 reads TGTGCCAGCAGTAGATCCCGTGTACCTCCCTACAATGAGCAGTTCTTC. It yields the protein CASSRSRVPPYNEQFF.

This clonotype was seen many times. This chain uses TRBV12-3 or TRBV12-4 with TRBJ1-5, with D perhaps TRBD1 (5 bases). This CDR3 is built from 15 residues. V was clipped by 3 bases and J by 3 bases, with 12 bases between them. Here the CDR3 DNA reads TGTGCCAGCAGTTTGTATAGGGGCTACAATCAGCCCCAGCATTTT. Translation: CASSLYRGYNQPQHF.

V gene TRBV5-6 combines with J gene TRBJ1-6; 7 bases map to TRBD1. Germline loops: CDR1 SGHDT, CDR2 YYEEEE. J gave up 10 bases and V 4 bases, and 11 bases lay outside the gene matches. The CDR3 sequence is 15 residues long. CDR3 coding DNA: TGTGCCAGCAGCGGACCGGGACAGCAAGAATCACCCCTCCACTTT. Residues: CASSGPGQQESPLHF.

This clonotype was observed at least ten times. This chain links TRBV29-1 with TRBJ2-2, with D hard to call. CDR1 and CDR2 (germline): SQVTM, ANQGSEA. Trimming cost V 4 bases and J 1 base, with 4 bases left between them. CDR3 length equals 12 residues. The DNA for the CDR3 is TGCAGCGTTGCATGGAACACCGGGGAGCTGTTTTTT. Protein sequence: CSVAWNTGELFF.